A selection of T cell receptor beta chains follows, all from one sample in a study of CD8 T cells in Susac syndrome. TCRdb reprocessed the immunoSEQ multiplex PCR reads with MiXCR, giving one entry per CDR3 protein. The table lists 95,000 to 150,000 distinct CDR3 sequences, about 94% of them singletons, with about 0.28% in the top ten. Sample: CD8+ T cells from PBMCs. The origin of the receptors is a human donor with Susac syndrome. CDR3s leave out the opening cysteine and the closing phenylalanine or tryptophan.

v_call cdr3_aa
TRBV11-1 ASSVDRAPETQY
TRBV5-1 ASSLNYQETQY
TRBV12-5 ASGSSLTFTDTQY
TRBV13 ASSLWDRGPTYEQY
TRBV29-1 SVRPSGANVLT
TRBV7-8 ASSSLAGGGYEQY
TRBV6-5 ASSYSAGNRGEDEQF
TRBV12-3/TRBV12-4 ASSMGQTFQPQH
TRBV20-1 SATWVYGYT
TRBV4-2 ASSQGGTAYSYEQY
TRBV6-2/TRBV6-3 ASSYEAGEPLAKNIQY
TRBV4-1 ASSQDRQNSNTEAF
TRBV14 ASSPRGWLIEAF
TRBV20-1 SARGGRWTGELF
TRBV20-1 SARDRPRVAETQY
TRBV20-1 SATNWDNEQF
TRBV12-3/TRBV12-4 ASSPGWGYEQY
TRBV10-2 ASSEQSSYEQY